The clone carrying this TCR beta chain was counted ten times or more. The antigen is unknown. This sample is drawn from a study of neurological immune-mediated disorders. Broader study findings: The most TCR clonal expansion was seen in HTLV-1-associated myelopathy, and the least was seen in multiple sclerosis, which fell below healthy controls.

TCRdb used MiXCR to reprocess the 5' RACE reads, holding one entry per CDR3 protein. This table holds 85,000 to 110,000 distinct CDR3 sequences, approximately 10% found once. Regarding time point: longitudinal time-point 3. 2 million unsorted PBMCs were stored in RNAlater at -80 °C before RNA extraction. This TCR was sampled from a female donor with HTLV-1-associated myelopathy (HAM/TSP). Sequencing was carried out using PBMCs.

CDR3 in amino acids: CASSPGGSTSGYEQFF. As DNA, the CDR3 is TGCGCCAGCAGCCCCGGAGGATCAACTAGCGGGTATGAGCAGTTCTTC. The rearrangement links TRBV5-1 to TRBJ2-1; 9 positions match TRBD2. Germline V gene lookup returns CDR1 SGHRS and CDR2 YFSETQ. Unmatched junction bases numbered 13, after V lost 4 bases and J lost 8 bases. This CDR3 is built from 16 residues.